Listed below are T cell receptor beta chains from one sample, sequenced in a study of CD8+CD57+ T cells in acquired aplastic anemia. Via MiXCR, TCRdb re-called the reads, giving one row per CDR3 protein. The sample includes 120,000 or so distinct CDR3 sequences, 45% to 60% of them seen just once. Sequences were obtained from sorted CD4+, CD8+, or CD8+CD57+ T cells (not recorded which) from PBMCs. The origin of the receptors is a human donor with aplastic anemia. The conserved cysteine and the conserved F or W are not part of the CDR3 here.

V	CDR3
TRBV19	ASRGLGQNVEAF
TRBV2	ASSARAAREQY
TRBV10-3	AISGGQGSGNTIY
TRBV10-3	AVRDFGDLSGNTIY
TRBV9	ASSPPDPSYEQY
TRBV15	ATSRDGRGQETQY
TRBV12-3/TRBV12-4	ASTSEGDYNEQF
TRBV7-9	ASSLEDGGPQH
TRBV9	ASSPPASGRAEQY
TRBV5-5	ASSWGQGRFTSPLH
TRBV7-2	ASSTALGLPPDTQY
TRBV7-9	ASGNVLGLRTDTQY
TRBV5-6	ASSKVENEQF
TRBV27	ASSQGSTNTGELF
TRBV15	ATSREATVGGEQY
TRBV5-1	ASREQGPSAEAF
TRBV10-2	ASSKTKSGTGETYEQY